Below, 26 T cell receptor beta chains from the same sample are listed, as sequenced in a study of T cell responses to AZD1222 COVID-19 vaccine. The repertoire was sequenced with immunoSEQ multiplex PCR; TCRdb's copy has only in-frame clones and lacks some. In the table there are 70,000 to 90,000 clones, more than 70% of which are singletons. The input for sequencing was peripheral blood, taken on day 0 of AZD1222 vaccination. These receptors came from an adult in good health.

CDR3 nucleotide sequence: TGTGCCAGCAGCAAGACAACCACTAATGAAAAACTGTTTTTT. Protein product: CASSKTTTNEKLFF. The gene calls are TRBV5-5 and TRBJ1-4; no clear D gene. CDR1 SGHKS and CDR2 YYEKEE come from the germline V gene (reference sequence). The CDR3 consists of 14 residues. With 4 bases removed from V and 2 bases from J, the gap between germline ends came to 9 bases.

The chain combines TRBV5-5 with TRBJ2-1, with TRBD2 matching over 11 bases. CDR3 length: 18 residues. Germline assignment: CDR1 SGHKS and CDR2 YYEKEE (reference sequence). Germline trimming cut 2 bases from V and 8 bases from J; bases unmatched to any gene: 15. The CDR3 DNA reads as TGTGCCAGCAGCTTAAGTTATCTAGCGGGAGGTTTTACGGATGAGCAGTTCTTC. Protein sequence: CASSLSYLAGGFTDEQFF.

The V gene is TRBV28, the J gene TRBJ2-2; TRBD2 matches 9 bases. CDR3 size: 15 residues. CDR1 and CDR2 from the germline V gene are MDHEN and SYDVKM. J was trimmed by 6 bases and V by 5 bases; bases with no gene match: 7. The CDR3 nucleotides read TGTGCCAGCAGTGGTAGCGGGAGTATTCCCGGGGAGCTGTTTTTT. This translates into CASSGSGSIPGELFF.

The chain couples TRBV15 to TRBJ2-7, with D uncertain. The germline V gene has CDR1 LNHNV and CDR2 YYDKDF (reference sequence). The CDR3 totals 13 residues. With 0 bases removed from V and 6 bases from J, the gap between germline ends came to 9 bases. The DNA for the CDR3 is TGTGCCACCAGCAGAGATTTAGGGTCCGAGCAGTACTTC. Protein product: CATSRDLGSEQYF. The whole variable domain, filled in from reference TRBV15 and TRBJ2-7, reads DAMVIQNPRYQVTQFGKPVTLSCSQTLNHNVMYWYQQKSSQAPKLLFHYYDKDFNNEADTPDNFQSRRPNTSFCFLDIRSPGLGDTAMYLCATSRDLGSEQYFGPGTRLTVT.

The chain has TRBV11-2 and TRBJ2-2, with 9 bases identical to TRBD2. V gave up 6 bases and J gave up 4 bases; unmatched junction bases: 6. The CDR3 runs 15 residues. Germline CDR1 is SGHAT and CDR2 is FQNNGV. CDR3: CASSSTSGPTGELFF. Here the CDR3 DNA reads TGTGCCAGCAGTTCGACTAGCGGCCCCACCGGGGAGCTGTTTTTT.

The table lists this clone with a count of one. The chain carries TRBV6-6 and TRBJ2-5, with a weak D call TRBD2 (6 bases). In germline, CDR1 is MNHNY, CDR2 SVGAGI (reference sequence). The CDR3 sequence is 13 residues long. V lost 7 bases to trimming and J lost 1 base, with 10 bases between them. The CDR3 nucleotides are TGTGCCAGCAAGGTTAGCGGCCAAGAGACCCAGTACTTC. The encoded protein is CASKVSGQETQYF.

This sequence joins TRBV11-3 and TRBJ2-7, with D possibly being TRBD1 (5 bases). Germline V gives CDR1 SGHNT, CDR2 YENEEA. The CDR3 spans 12 residues. Trimming took off 5 bases at V and 10 bases at J, with 15 bases between the two ends. CDR3 loop: CASSLGQGFQYF. Here the CDR3 DNA reads TGTGCCAGCAGCCTTGGTCAGGGTTTTCAGTACTTC.

The chain is built from TRBV19 and TRBJ2-3, with 8 bases matching TRBD1. CDR3 length equals 17 residues. Germline V gene sequence: CDR1 LNHDA, CDR2 SQIVND (reference sequence). J was trimmed by 0 bases and V by 5 bases; bases with no gene match: 10. The CDR3, as DNA: TGTGCCAGTAGTTCCTACCAGGGGGCCCTGAGCACAGATACGCAGTATTTT. Its protein is CASSSYQGALSTDTQYF.

This clone was found once. This rearrangement joins TRBV7-2 to TRBJ2-1; D is uncertain. The germline CDR1 and CDR2 sequences are SGHTA and FQGNSA. V was clipped by 5 bases and J by 4 bases, with 6 bases between them. This CDR3 spans 12 amino acids. CDR3 in DNA: TGTGCCAGCAGCACGACATACAATGAGCAGTTCTTC. Its translation is CASSTTYNEQFF. The complete variable domain, with remaining parts taken from reference TRBV7-2 and TRBJ2-1, reads GAGVSQSPSNKVTEKGKDVELRCDPISGHTALYWYRQSLGQGLEFLIYFQGNSAPDKSGLPSDRFSAERTGGSVSTLTIQRTQQEDSAVYLCASSTTYNEQFFGPGTRLTVL.

This clone was seen just once. The chain is built from TRBV19 and TRBJ2-2; TRBD1 is a possible D gene (6 bases). The CDR3 has 16 amino acids. Trimming stripped 5 bases from V and 7 bases from J, with 20 bases between. Germline V gene sequence: CDR1 LNHDA, CDR2 SQIVND (reference sequence). The CDR3 nucleotides read TGTGCCAGTAGTCCTGGGACACGCCCGACCAACGGGGAGCTGTTTTTT. Translated, it gives CASSPGTRPTNGELFF. Full variable domain (outside the CDR3, taken from reference TRBV19 and TRBJ2-2): DGGITQSPKYLFRKEGQNVTLSCEQNLNHDAMYWYRQDPGQGLRLIYYSQIVNDFQKGDIAEGYSVSREKKESFPLTVTSAQKNPTAFYLCASSPGTRPTNGELFFGEGSRLTVL.

The rearrangement links TRBV11-2 to TRBJ1-3; D is undetermined. Germline-derived CDR1 and CDR2 are SGHAT and FQNNGV. The CDR3 totals 15 residues. The V gene lost 1 base and the J gene lost 2 bases, with 9 bases spanning the gap. The CDR3 here is CASSLGSGTGNTIYF. In nucleotides, the CDR3 is TGTGCCAGCAGCTTAGGCTCGGGGACTGGAAACACCATATATTTT. The whole variable domain, filled in from reference TRBV11-2 and TRBJ1-3, reads EAGVAQSPRYKIIEKRQSVAFWCNPISGHATLYWYQQILGQGPKLLIQFQNNGVVDDSQLPKDRFSAERLKGVDSTLKIQPAKLEDSAVYLCASSLGSGTGNTIYFGEGSWLTVV.

The chain links TRBV19 to TRBJ1-1, with D unclear. Germline V gives CDR1 LNHDA, CDR2 SQIVND (reference sequence). The V end was cut by 7 bases, the J end by 3 bases, with 12 bases between. The CDR3 length is 13 residues. The CDR3, as DNA: TGTGCCAGTATCCGGGGAGGAGACACTGAAGCTTTCTTT. It specifies CASIRGGDTEAFF.

This clone has ten or more counts. The V gene is TRBV3-1 (or the pseudogene TRBV3-2), the J gene TRBJ2-1, with 11 bases that match TRBD2. The germline CDR1 and CDR2 sequences are LGHDT and YNNKEL (reference sequence). The trim removed 1 base at V and 7 bases at J, leaving 3 bases unmatched. There are 15 residues in the CDR3. For the CDR3, the DNA is TGTGCCAGCAGCCAAGGACTAGCGGGAAGAAATGAGCAGTTCTTC. Amino acid sequence: CASSQGLAGRNEQFF.

The rearrangement links TRBV5-6 to TRBJ2-5; tentatively, D is TRBD2 (7 bases). CDR3 size: 16 residues. The germline gives CDR1 SGHDT, CDR2 YYEEEE. With 1 base removed from V and 1 base from J, the gap between germline ends came to 14 bases. CDR3: CASSLRRGHSQETQYF. The CDR3 DNA reads TGTGCCAGCAGCTTGAGGCGGGGGCACTCCCAAGAGACCCAGTACTTC.

Notes on this clone: Other nucleotide sequences from this sample produce the same CDR3. J is TRBJ2-1 and V is TRBV7-2; a possible D gene is TRBD1 (5 bases). Deletions cut 5 bases from V and 4 bases from J, with 9 bases between. The germline gives CDR1 SGHTA, CDR2 FQGNSA. CDR3 length equals 13 residues. CDR3 sequence: CASSPGSYNEQFF. Written as DNA, the CDR3 is TGTGCCAGCAGCCCAGGGTCATACAATGAGCAGTTCTTC.

The rearrangement links TRBV5-8 to TRBJ2-3; weak D call: TRBD2 (5 bases). Trimming cost V 1 base and J 0 bases, with 18 bases left between them. The CDR3 totals 18 residues. Germline V gene data show CDR1 as SGHTS and CDR2 as YDEGEE. DNA of the CDR3: TGTGCCAGCAGCTTGAATTGGGCGGAGCGGTATAGCACAGATACGCAGTATTTT. Translating it yields CASSLNWAERYSTDTQYF.

The V call is TRBV5-1, the J call TRBJ1-1; D not resolved. The CDR3 runs to 13 residues. Germline V gene lookup returns CDR1 SGHRS and CDR2 YFSETQ. Trimming removed 0 bases at V and 5 bases at J, with 8 bases between. CDR3 amino acids: CASSLGGSTEAFF. CDR3 DNA: TGCGCCAGCAGCTTGGGGGGATCGACTGAAGCTTTCTTT.

The chain couples TRBV6-5 to TRBJ1-5; D is unresolved. The CDR3 contains 13 residues. Germline V gene lookup returns CDR1 MNHEY and CDR2 SVGAGI. The V end was cut by 7 bases, the J end by 13 bases, with 20 bases between. The CDR3: CASTPERAGSQHF. The CDR3 nucleotides are TGTGCCAGCACCCCCGAGAGAGCAGGTAGTCAGCATTTT.

This clone showed up just once. The V gene is TRBV2, the J gene TRBJ1-2; D not certain. Trimming took off 6 bases at V and 3 bases at J, with 8 bases between the two ends. Germline CDR1 and CDR2: SNHLY and FYNNEI. The CDR3 covers 12 residues. This CDR3 reads CASSMEDYGYTF. In DNA, the CDR3 is TGTGCCAGCAGCATGGAGGACTATGGCTACACCTTC.

The CDR3 loop reads CASRQGVGYGYTF. The CDR3 DNA reads TGTGCCAGCCGGCAGGGGGTTGGCTATGGCTACACCTTC. The gene calls are TRBV25-1 and TRBJ1-2; 7 bases are shared with TRBD1. The CDR3 has 13 residues. Per germline, CDR1 MGHDK and CDR2 SYGVNS. J lost 4 bases, V lost 8 bases, and 7 bases had no gene match.

V usage is TRBV5-4 and J usage is TRBJ2-5, with TRBD2 as a possible D gene (5 bases). The length of the CDR3 is 14 residues. Germline loops: CDR1 SGHNT, CDR2 YYREEE (reference sequence). Between the trimmed V and J ends, which lost 5 bases and 3 bases, there was a span of 14 bases. In nucleotides, the CDR3 is TGTGCCAGCAGTTCCCCTCGGGGTAAAGAGACCCAGTACTTC. Its translation is CASSSPRGKETQYF.

The chain is built from TRBV5-4 and TRBJ2-1; unclear D gene. V was shortened by 3 bases and J by 3 bases, with 10 bases between the two germline ends. The CDR3 is 14 amino acids. The germline V gene encodes CDR1 SGHNT and CDR2 YYREEE (reference sequence). CDR3 region: CASSSMKDYNEQFF. Here the CDR3 DNA reads TGTGCCAGCAGCTCTATGAAGGACTACAATGAGCAGTTCTTC.

The rearrangement uses TRBV6-5 and TRBJ1-2, with D tentatively TRBD1 (5 bases). Germline assignment: CDR1 MNHEY and CDR2 SVGAGI. The CDR3 is 15 residues long. Trimming stripped 5 bases from V and 4 bases from J, with 17 bases between. The CDR3 sequence is CASSTGRRALYGYTF. The CDR3 nucleotides read TGTGCCAGCAGTACGGGACGCCGCGCCCTCTATGGCTACACCTTC.

The chain combines TRBV20-1 with TRBJ2-1; 11 nucleotides agree with TRBD2. Germline CDR1 and CDR2: DFQATT and SNEGSKA (reference sequence). The junction had 2 bases not matched to a gene; V was cut back by 3 bases and J by 4 bases. The CDR3 extends over 14 amino acids. CDR3 loop: CSASRTSGYNEQFF. CDR3 sequence (DNA): TGCAGTGCTAGTAGGACTAGCGGGTACAATGAGCAGTTCTTC.

By proportion, this clone is medium-sized. V usage is TRBV4-2 and J usage is TRBJ1-3, with D tentatively TRBD1 (6 bases). The CDR3 spans 16 residues. Trimming took 0 bases from V and 2 from J, leaving 11 bases between them. Germline V gives CDR1 LGHNA, CDR2 YNFKEQ. The CDR3 loop reads CASSQEQGGAGNTIYF. The CDR3 nucleotides are TGTGCCAGCAGCCAAGAACAGGGAGGCGCTGGAAACACCATATATTTT.

DNA for the CDR3: TGTGCCAGCACCCCGGACAGGGGGGACCATCAGCCCCAGCATTTT. This gives the protein CASTPDRGDHQPQHF. The J gene is TRBJ1-5, the V gene TRBV6-2 or TRBV6-3, with 10 positions matching TRBD1. Germline V lookup: CDR1 MNHEY, CDR2 SVGEGT. The CDR3 runs to 15 residues. V shed 7 bases and J 5 bases; nucleotides not matched to a gene: 8.